This TCR beta chain was sequenced for a study of blood T cell repertoires in COVID-19. Original data processing: Estimates of nucleated cell counts were drawn from the amplification of reference gene primers. Profiling relied on immunoSEQ multiplex PCR, and the TCRdb table lists in-frame clones only, not all of them. The V and J calls and clone size come from that table; D and trimming were worked out from the DNA. This sample has about 260,000 clones, with about 89% found just once. Between the trimmed V and J ends, which lost 2 bases and 7 bases, there was a span of 5 bases. CDR3 size: 11 residues.

This clonotype originated in a woman between 50 and 59 years old with acute or convalescent COVID-19. Sequencing input: peripheral blood. V usage is TRBV12-3 or TRBV12-4 and J usage is TRBJ1-1; D remains ambiguous. CDR3 protein: CASSLQIEAFF. CDR3 nucleotides: TGTGCCAGCAGTTTACAGATTGAAGCTTTCTTT.